This TCR beta chain was recorded in a study of beta chain features in type 1 diabetes. This CDR3 is 18 amino acids long. CDR1 is SGHAT, CDR2 FQDESV, per germline (reference sequence). V was clipped by 1 base and J by 0 bases, with 16 bases between them. Sequencing targeted expressed TCRB transcripts, as all isolated RNA had been reverse transcribed. The table came from immunoSEQ multiplex PCR; TCRdb's copy has only in-frame clones and leaves some out. The data contain roughly 610,000 clones, around 16% of them singletons. The receptor was isolated from a man in his late teens or twenties in good health. Sample: naive CD4+ T cells from blood. The rearrangement uses TRBV11-1 and TRBJ2-1; D unclear. CDR3 region: CASSLGGLAGYSYNEQFF. CDR3 bases: TGTGCCAGCAGCTTAGGGGGTTTAGCTGGATACTCCTACAATGAGCAGTTCTTC.